Each of the 7 T cell receptor beta chains below was sequenced from the same sample in a study of long-term antiretroviral therapy in people with HIV. Survey-level immunoSEQ v3.0 assays were run. Data came from immunoSEQ multiplex PCR; TCRdb stores just in-frame clones and leaves some out. The sample comprises around 7,800 clones, around three quarters of which are singletons, and 15% to 20% rests with the top ten. Sequenced material: unsorted PBMCs, taken about 0.9 years before starting antiretroviral therapy. Every receptor here comes from a man aged 35 to 55 with HIV.

This chain links TRBV4-2 with TRBJ2-3; unclear D gene. There are 12 residues in the CDR3. Deletions cut 3 bases from V and 0 bases from J, with 1 base between. Germline CDR1 LGHNA, CDR2 YNFKEQ. For the CDR3, the DNA is TGTGCCAGCAGCCAGAGCACAGATACGCAGTATTTT. Its protein is CASSQSTDTQYF.

CDR3 sequence: CSVARGNTEAFF. Written as DNA, the CDR3 is TGCAGCGTTGCCAGGGGGAACACTGAAGCTTTCTTT. The chain joins TRBV29-1 to TRBJ1-1, with D possibly TRBD1 on 6 matching bases. The V and J ends lost 4 bases and 1 base respectively, with 7 bases between them. The CDR3 has 12 residues. Germline V CDR1 and CDR2: SQVTM, ANQGSEA.

This clone was detected a few times. The gene calls are TRBV15 and TRBJ2-7; 9 positions agree with TRBD1. The V gene's germline CDR1 is LNHNV and CDR2 YYDKDF (reference sequence). This CDR3 comprises 14 residues. Trimming cost V 5 bases and J 5 bases; bases outside gene matches: 7. CDR3: CATSSADRGHEQYF. The CDR3 bases are TGTGCCACCAGCTCGGCGGACAGGGGACACGAGCAGTACTTC.

The chain employs TRBV11-2 and TRBJ2-7; TRBD1 matches at 11 bases. With 5 bases clipped from V and 0 bases from J, the junction kept 6 bases outside the gene matches. The CDR3 length is 16 residues. Germline loops: CDR1 SGHAT, CDR2 FQNNGV. The CDR3 nucleotides are TGTGCCAGCAGCAACTGGGACAGGGGGACCTCCTACGAGCAGTACTTC. Amino acid sequence: CASSNWDRGTSYEQYF.

This clone is large in the sample. The chain joins TRBV5-1 to TRBJ1-2; D is possibly TRBD1 (6 bases). The CDR3 loop spans 14 amino acids. Germline loops: CDR1 SGHRS, CDR2 YFSETQ. With 0 bases removed from V and 5 bases from J, the gap between germline ends came to 11 bases. The CDR3 nucleotides read TGCGCCAGCAGCTTGGAGGGGGGAACTTATGGCTACACCTTC. Its protein product is CASSLEGGTYGYTF.

The V and J genes are TRBV7-9 and TRBJ1-2, with D uncertain. Trimming cost V 5 bases and J 6 bases, with 7 bases left between them. Germline lookup yields CDR1 SEHNR and CDR2 FQNEAQ (reference sequence). The CDR3 is made up of 11 amino acids. CDR3 DNA sequence: TGTGCCAGCAGCCCCGGGGATGGCTACACCTTC. Its translation: CASSPGDGYTF.

The chain combines TRBV6-1 with TRBJ1-4; D remains unclear. The germline V gene has CDR1 MNHNS and CDR2 SASEGT. CDR3 length: 16 residues. V gave up 1 base and J gave up 7 bases, with 16 bases separating them. DNA of the CDR3: TGTGCCAGCAGTGAAGACGCGCCCCCGTTAGGTGAAAAACTGTTTTTT. Amino acids: CASSEDAPPLGEKLFF.